A single sample gave rise to the 18 T cell receptor beta chains below, sequenced in a study of shared clonotypes between healthy human individuals. Here immunoSEQ multiplex PCR was the method, and the copy in TCRdb shows in-frame clones only, minus some. The data show more than 400,000 clones, more than 75% seen once. The sequenced sample consisted of PBMCs. The receptors come from a woman aged 40 to 50 in good health. Some clones in this sample may be carry-over from other donors' samples.

DNA of the CDR3: TGCAGCGTTGCCATACACACAGATACGCAGTATTTT. Its translation is CSVAIHTDTQYF. V usage is TRBV29-1 and J usage is TRBJ2-3; no firm D call. This CDR3 spans 12 amino acids. V was cut by 4 bases and J by 2 bases, with 7 bases left in between. Per germline, CDR1 SQVTM and CDR2 ANQGSEA.

The rearrangement links TRBV6-6 to TRBJ1-1; D may be TRBD1 (5 bases). The CDR3 is made up of 13 amino acids. V dropped 8 bases and J dropped 7 bases, with 17 bases sitting between them. CDR1 and CDR2 (germline): MNHNY, SVGAGI (reference sequence). In DNA, the CDR3 is TGTGCCAGCGGTAAGACGCAGGGAGGTGAAGCTTTCTTT. It translates to CASGKTQGGEAFF.

Of note for this clone: Within the sample, other DNA sequences also encode this same CDR3. The chain carries TRBV7-9 and TRBJ2-7; D unclear. Germline lookup yields CDR1 SEHNR and CDR2 FQNEAQ (reference sequence). The CDR3 is 12 residues long. V was clipped by 6 bases and J by 0 bases, with 6 bases between them. CDR3 in amino acids: CASSSSSYEQYF. The DNA for the CDR3 is TGTGCCAGCAGTTCTAGCTCCTACGAGCAGTACTTC.

This clone was found many times. The chain combines TRBV6-5 with TRBJ2-7; TRBD2 agrees at 11 bases. J was trimmed by 6 bases and V by 6 bases; bases with no gene match: 10. Germline CDR1 and CDR2: MNHEY and SVGAGI. The CDR3 has 15 amino acids. The CDR3 bases are TGTGCCAGCAGCGTAGCGGGAGGGCCTGGGGCCGAGCAGTACTTC. This sequence encodes CASSVAGGPGAEQYF.

The chain has TRBV28 and TRBJ1-2; D is unclear. This CDR3 contains 13 residues. Deletions cut 8 bases from V and 4 bases from J, with 14 bases between. Germline V gene data show CDR1 as MDHEN and CDR2 as SYDVKM. CDR3 DNA: TGTGCCAGCCGTAGAACGGAGGGCTATGGCTACACCTTC. Translation gives CASRRTEGYGYTF.

V and J are TRBV27 and TRBJ2-6; 12 nucleotides match TRBD1. With V trimmed by 6 bases and J by 2 bases, 8 bases remained unmatched. The germline CDR1 and CDR2 sequences are MNHEY and SMNVEV (reference sequence). This CDR3 contains 18 residues. CDR3 sequence: CASSLTGQGAAGANVLTF. In nucleotides, the CDR3 is TGTGCCAGCAGCCTAACGGGACAGGGGGCGGCTGGGGCCAACGTCCTGACTTTC. Filled out from reference TRBV27 and TRBJ2-6, the complete variable domain reads EAQVTQNPRYLITVTGKKLTVTCSQNMNHEYMSWYRQDPGLGLRQIYYSMNVEVTDKGDVPEGYKVSRKEKRNFPLILESPSPNQTSLYFCASSLTGQGAAGANVLTFGAGSRLTVL.

Concerning this clone itself: The sample has other DNA sequences that encode this CDR3 too. This chain uses TRBV5-4 with TRBJ2-3; no firm D call. Germline CDR1 and CDR2: SGHNT and YYREEE (reference sequence). V was clipped by 0 bases and J by 1 base, with 3 bases between them. There are 13 residues in the CDR3. CDR3 DNA: TGTGCCAGCAGCTTGGGTGGCACAGATACGCAGTATTTT. Its protein is CASSLGGTDTQYF.

V and J are TRBV11-2 and TRBJ2-1; D gene unclear. CDR1 and CDR2 (germline): SGHAT, FQNNGV. The CDR3 extends over 18 amino acids. The V end was cut by 1 base, the J end by 0 bases, with 16 bases between. The CDR3 region is CASSLAAISASSYNEQFF. Written as DNA, the CDR3 is TGTGCCAGCAGCTTAGCCGCAATTTCTGCTAGCTCCTACAATGAGCAGTTCTTC. The whole variable domain, filled in from reference TRBV11-2 and TRBJ2-1, reads EAGVAQSPRYKIIEKRQSVAFWCNPISGHATLYWYQQILGQGPKLLIQFQNNGVVDDSQLPKDRFSAERLKGVDSTLKIQPAKLEDSAVYLCASSLAAISASSYNEQFFGPGTRLTVL.

The genes are TRBV6-4 and TRBJ2-2, with 10 bases identical to TRBD2. Losses at the gene ends were 5 bases for V and 5 bases for J; bases not matched to a gene: 2. Germline V gives CDR1 MRHNA, CDR2 SNTAGT. This CDR3 is 14 amino acids long. The CDR3 DNA sequence: TGTGCCAGCAGTCAGACTAGCGGGACCGGGGAGCTGTTTTTT. It translates to CASSQTSGTGELFF.

This clone was seen a handful of times. The CDR3 is CSADTSGAQFF. The CDR3 nucleotides read TGCAGTGCTGATACTAGCGGGGCGCAGTTCTTC. The gene calls are TRBV20-1 and TRBJ2-1, with TRBD2 identical over 10 bases. CDR1 is DFQATT, CDR2 SNEGSKA, per germline (reference sequence). The V segment lost 5 bases and the J segment 12 bases; nucleotides outside the gene matches: 4. This CDR3 spans 11 amino acids.

The chain links TRBV29-1 to TRBJ2-2; no clear D gene. CDR1 SQVTM and CDR2 ANQGSEA come from the germline V gene. This CDR3 contains 12 residues. V lost 7 bases and J lost 6, with 12 bases in between. CDR3 residues: CSAGMGAGELFF. Here the CDR3 DNA reads TGCAGCGCCGGAATGGGTGCCGGGGAGCTGTTTTTT.

The genes are TRBV18 and TRBJ2-7, with D uncertain. With 0 bases removed from V and 4 bases from J, the gap between germline ends came to 10 bases. Germline V lookup: CDR1 KGHSH, CDR2 LQKENI. The length of the CDR3 is 14 residues. CDR3 nucleotide sequence: TGTGCCAGCTCACCACCGACGGCGGTTTACGAGCAGTACTTC. The encoded protein is CASSPPTAVYEQYF.

This sequence joins TRBV5-4 and TRBJ2-7; a possible D gene is TRBD2 (6 bases). CDR3 size: 15 residues. Per the germline V gene, CDR1 is SGHNT and CDR2 is YYREEE (reference sequence). Trimming removed 2 bases from V and 4 bases from J, with 16 bases in between. CDR3 nucleotides: TGTGCCAGCAGCTTTGGGCGGGATGCTAGGTACGAGCAGTACTTC. Its translation: CASSFGRDARYEQYF.

The rearrangement uses TRBV2 and TRBJ1-2, with TRBD1 as a possible D gene (5 bases). This CDR3 is 13 amino acids long. V was clipped by 4 bases and J by 8 bases, with 14 bases between them. The V gene's germline CDR1 is SNHLY and CDR2 FYNNEI. CDR3 nucleotide sequence: TGTGCCAGCAGTGTTCTTCAGGAGGGGGGCTACACCTTC. Amino acid sequence: CASSVLQEGGYTF. The variable domain in full, with the rest retrieved from reference TRBV2 and TRBJ1-2, is EPEVTQTPSHQVTQMGQEVILRCVPISNHLYFYWYRQILGQKVEFLVSFYNNEISEKSEIFDDQFSVERPDGSNFTLKIRSTKLEDSAMYFCASSVLQEGGYTFGSGTRLTVV.

This clone was counted between two and nine times. The J gene is TRBJ1-1, the V gene TRBV28; D not certain. Germline V gives CDR1 MDHEN, CDR2 SYDVKM. Trimming removed 5 bases from V and 0 bases from J, with 13 bases in between. The CDR3 extends over 15 amino acids. The CDR3 DNA is TGTGCCAGCAGTCCCCCCCGGCTGTTGAACACTGAAGCTTTCTTT. Translated, it gives CASSPPRLLNTEAFF.

The chain combines TRBV28 with TRBJ1-3, with 9 bases matching TRBD1. Germline V gives CDR1 MDHEN, CDR2 SYDVKM. V lost 4 bases to trimming and J lost 0 bases; unmatched junction nucleotides: 4. CDR3 length equals 16 residues. The CDR3 DNA reads TGTGCCAGCAGTTCGACAGGGGGATACTCTGGAAACACCATATATTTT. Its translation: CASSSTGGYSGNTIYF.

This chain uses TRBV5-1 with TRBJ2-2, with TRBD2 identical over 7 bases. Germline trimming cut 0 bases from V and 7 bases from J; bases unmatched to any gene: 3. The CDR3 runs 14 residues. The V gene's germline CDR1 is SGHRS and CDR2 YFSETQ. CDR3 nucleotide sequence: TGCGCCAGCAGCTTGGGACTAGCAGGCGGGGAGCTGTTTTTT. It yields the protein CASSLGLAGGELFF.

V is TRBV6-1 and J is TRBJ2-1; TRBD1 matches 9 bases. The V gene end was trimmed by 3 bases and the J gene end by 4 bases; junction bases not matched to a gene: 4. The CDR3 loop spans 15 amino acids. Looked up from germline, CDR1 is MNHNS and CDR2 is SASEGT. The DNA of the CDR3 is TGTGCCAGCAGTGATGAGGGACAGGGATACAATGAGCAGTTCTTC. Translated, it gives CASSDEGQGYNEQFF.